This T cell receptor beta chain was obtained from a study of T cells after yellow fever vaccination. Overall study context: Each low-cell-number fraction was prepared by means of SMART-Seq v4 Ultra Low Input. Findings and limits, study-wide: Abundant bulk-population clonotypes could contaminate the FACS-sorted repertoires.

They built TCR cDNA with 5'RACE template switching, a step that put in a universal primer site and UMIs. TCRdb used MiXCR to reprocess the 5' RACE reads, holding one entry per CDR3 protein. Of 120,000 or so distinct CDR3 sequences in the sample, about 8.2% were seen once. A note on this clonotype: The antigen is undetermined.

This material consisted of CD8+ T cells sorted from PBMCs, taken on the day of the yellow fever booster vaccination. The sequence was obtained from a man aged 18 to 30 who received the YFV17D yellow fever vaccine.

The CDR3 nucleotides read TGTGCCAGCAGCTATACAGGGGGCCGGCAGCCCCAGCATTTT. It encodes CASSYTGGRQPQHF. The chain recombines TRBV7-2 with TRBJ1-5; 9 nucleotides agree with TRBD1. Trimming removed 4 bases from V and 7 bases from J; junction bases left unmatched: 5. The CDR3 runs 14 residues. Germline V gene sequence: CDR1 SGHTA, CDR2 FQGNSA.